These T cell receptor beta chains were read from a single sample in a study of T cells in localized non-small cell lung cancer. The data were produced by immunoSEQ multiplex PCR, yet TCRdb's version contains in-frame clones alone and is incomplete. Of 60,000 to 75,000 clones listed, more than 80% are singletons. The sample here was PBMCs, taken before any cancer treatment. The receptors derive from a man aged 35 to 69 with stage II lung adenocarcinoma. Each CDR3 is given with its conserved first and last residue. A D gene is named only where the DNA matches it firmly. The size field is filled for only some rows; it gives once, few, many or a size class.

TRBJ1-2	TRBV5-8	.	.	TGTGCCAGCAGCTCCTCACCGGTGAACTATGGCTACACCTTC	CASSSSPVNYGYTF
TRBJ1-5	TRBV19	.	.	TGTGCCAGTAGTATAGGCCCCGGGACCTATATCCGAAGCAATCAGCCCCAGCATTTT	CASSIGPGTYIRSNQPQHF
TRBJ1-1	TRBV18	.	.	TGTGCCAGCTCCCCCCAGAGGACAGCGATGAACACTGAAGCTTTCTTT	CASSPQRTAMNTEAFF
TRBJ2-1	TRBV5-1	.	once	TGCGCCAGCACCCCAGGGGCAGCGTACAATGAGCAGTTCTTC	CASTPGAAYNEQFF
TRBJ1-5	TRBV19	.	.	TGTGCCAGTAGCCTATACCGTCAGCCCCAGCATTTT	CASSLYRQPQHF
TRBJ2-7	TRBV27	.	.	TGTGTTCGGGGGCGGAGATTAGAGCAGTACTTC	CVRGRRLEQYF
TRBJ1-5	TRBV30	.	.	TGTGCCTGGAGTGATCGGGTAAGCAATCAGCCCCAGCATTTT	CAWSDRVSNQPQHF
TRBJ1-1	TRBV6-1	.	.	TGTGCCAGCAATAGACAATCGAACACTGAAGCTTTCTTT	CASNRQSNTEAFF
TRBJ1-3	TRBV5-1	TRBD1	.	TGCGCCAGCAGCCTAGGGGGCACCGGAAACACCATATATTTT	CASSLGGTGNTIYF
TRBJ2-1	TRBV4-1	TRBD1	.	TGCGCCAGCAGCCAAGTAGGGACAGGGGATAATGAGCAGTTCTTC	CASSQVGTGDNEQFF
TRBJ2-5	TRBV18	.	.	TGTGCCAGCTCACCACCGGCGGGGTCGGAGACCCAGTACTTC	CASSPPAGSETQYF
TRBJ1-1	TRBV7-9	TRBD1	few	TGTGCCAGCAGCTTAGTGACAGGGATGTTAATGAACACTGAAGCTTTCTTT	CASSLVTGMLMNTEAFF
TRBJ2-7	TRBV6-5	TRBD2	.	TGTGCCAGCAGTTACTCGAATCTAGCGGGAGCCGTGCAGTACTTC	CASSYSNLAGAVQYF
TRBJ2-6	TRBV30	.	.	TGTGCCTGGACATTGGGAGTTTCGAGCTCTGGGGCCAACGTCCTGACTTTC	CAWTLGVSSSGANVLTF
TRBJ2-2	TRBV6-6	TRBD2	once	TGTGCCAGCAGTTACGGCGGGAGGTACACCGGGGAGCTGTTTTTT	CASSYGGRYTGELFF
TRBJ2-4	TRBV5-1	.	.	TGCGCCAGCAGTAGAAGTCTGGGGACCGAAAACATTCAGTACTTC	CASSRSLGTENIQYF
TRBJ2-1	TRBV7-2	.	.	TGTGCCAGCAGCTCTTACTTAGACAATGAGCAGTTCTTC	CASSSYLDNEQFF
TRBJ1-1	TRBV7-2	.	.	TGTGCCAGCAGCCGGCCACAGGGCATGAACACTGAAGCTTTCTTT	CASSRPQGMNTEAFF
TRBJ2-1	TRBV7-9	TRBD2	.	TGTGCCAGCAGCTCGGGACTAGTGAAGGGTGAGCAGTTCTTC	CASSSGLVKGEQFF
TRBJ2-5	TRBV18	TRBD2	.	TGTGCCAGCTCCCGGGGCAGCGGGAGATATACCCAGTACTTC	CASSRGSGRYTQYF
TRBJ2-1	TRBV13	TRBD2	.	TGTGCCAGCAGCCCGGGGACTAGCGGGTACAATGAGCAGTTCTTC	CASSPGTSGYNEQFF
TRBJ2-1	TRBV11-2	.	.	TGTGCCAGCAGCCAGGACGGGTACAATGAGCAGTTCTTC	CASSQDGYNEQFF
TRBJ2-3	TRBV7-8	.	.	TGTGCCAGCAGCTTAGGTTTTAAACCCCGCGGGGCGGATACGCAGTATTTT	CASSLGFKPRGADTQYF
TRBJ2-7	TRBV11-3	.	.	TGTGCCAGCAGCCAGAGGGGTTTAGGCCTCTCCTACGAGCAGTACTTC	CASSQRGLGLSYEQYF
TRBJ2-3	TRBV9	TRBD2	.	TGTGCCAGCAGCGCACAGAGGTCCGGAGCGGGAGGTAGTTCAGATACGCAGTATTTT	CASSAQRSGAGGSSDTQYF
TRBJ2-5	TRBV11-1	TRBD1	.	TGTGCCAGCAGCCCGGACAGGGGGCAAGAGACCCAGTACTTC	CASSPDRGQETQYF
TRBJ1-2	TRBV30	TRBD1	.	TGTGCCTGGATCGCCAGGGGGCTAAACTATGGCTACACCTTC	CAWIARGLNYGYTF
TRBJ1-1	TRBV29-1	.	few	TGCAGCGTTGATTGGGGTATGAACACTGAAGCTTTCTTT	CSVDWGMNTEAFF
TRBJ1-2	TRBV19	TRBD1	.	TGTGCCAGTAGTATGGGGACAGGCTATGGCTACACCTTC	CASSMGTGYGYTF
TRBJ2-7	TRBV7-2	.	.	TGTGCCAGCAGCTCCCACTCCTACGAGCAGTACTTC	CASSSHSYEQYF
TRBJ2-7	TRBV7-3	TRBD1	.	TGTGCCAGCAGCCCAGGACAGGGGGCCCACGAGCAGTACTTC	CASSPGQGAHEQYF
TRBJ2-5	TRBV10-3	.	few	TGTGCCATCAGTGGGGGCGGGGTTGGAGAGACCCAGTACTTC	CAISGGGVGETQYF
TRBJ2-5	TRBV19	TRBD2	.	TGTGCCAGTAGTACGGGGGGAGGGCCCAGAGAGACCCAGTACTTC	CASSTGGGPRETQYF
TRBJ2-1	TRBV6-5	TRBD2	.	TGTGCCAGCAGCCGAGCGGGAGGGGCCTACAATGAGCAGTTCTTC	CASSRAGGAYNEQFF
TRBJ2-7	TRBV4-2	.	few	TGTGCCAGCAGCCAAGATAAGGGAGGCGAGCAGTACTTC	CASSQDKGGEQYF
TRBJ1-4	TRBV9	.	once	TGTGCCAGCAGCGTAGCTCCGGGGAGAAATGAAAAACTGTTTTTT	CASSVAPGRNEKLFF
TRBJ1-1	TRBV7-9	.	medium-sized	TGTGCCAGCAGCTTATCAAACACTGAAGCTTTCTTT	CASSLSNTEAFF
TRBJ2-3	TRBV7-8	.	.	TGTGCCAGCACCCACGGAGGAGATACGCAGTATTTT	CASTHGGDTQYF
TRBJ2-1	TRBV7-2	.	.	TGTGCCAGCAGCTTAGGTCGGCGCAATGAGCAGTTCTTC	CASSLGRRNEQFF
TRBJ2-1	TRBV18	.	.	TGTGCCAGCTCACCAACATCGAGCTCCTACAATGAGCAGTTCTTC	CASSPTSSSYNEQFF
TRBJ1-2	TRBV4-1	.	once	TGCGCCAGCAGCTTACTACTCCTTCAGGGTAGCTACACCTTC	CASSLLLLQGSYTF
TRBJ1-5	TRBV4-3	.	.	TGCGCCAGCAGCCAAAATATCAATCAGCCCCAGCATTTT	CASSQNINQPQHF
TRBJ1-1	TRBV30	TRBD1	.	TGTGCCTGGAGTATCAACAGGGGCACTGAAGCTTTCTTT	CAWSINRGTEAFF
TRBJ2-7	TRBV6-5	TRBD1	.	TGTGCCAGCACTTACAGACCAGGGACAGGGGTCTACGAGCAGTACTTC	CASTYRPGTGVYEQYF
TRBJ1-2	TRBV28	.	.	TGTGCCAGCAGTCCCCGAACGACAGTTAACTATGGCTACACCTTC	CASSPRTTVNYGYTF
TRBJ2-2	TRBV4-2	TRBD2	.	TGTGCCAGCAGCCAAGGGGGCGGGAGGGTCACCGGGGAGCTGTTTTTT	CASSQGGGRVTGELFF
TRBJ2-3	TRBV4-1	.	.	TGCGCCAGCAGCCGACGGCCAGGGGGCACAGATACGCAGTATTTT	CASSRRPGGTDTQYF
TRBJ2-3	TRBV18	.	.	TGTGCCAGCTCACCCACCCCTAGCACAGATACGCAGTATTTT	CASSPTPSTDTQYF
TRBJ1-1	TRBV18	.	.	TGTGCCAGCTCACCACAGACGGAGAACACTGAAGCTTTCTTT	CASSPQTENTEAFF
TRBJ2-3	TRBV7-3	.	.	TGTGCCAGCAGCGTATCCCGGGACCCAGGCACAGATACGCAGTATTTT	CASSVSRDPGTDTQYF
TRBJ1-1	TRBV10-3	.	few	TGTGCCATCAAGGGAGGAGGTACTGAAGCTTTCTTT	CAIKGGGTEAFF
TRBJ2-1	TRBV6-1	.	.	TGTGCCAGCAGTGAAGTAGACAGGCAGAGTGAGCAGTTCTTC	CASSEVDRQSEQFF
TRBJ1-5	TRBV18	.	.	TGTGCCAGCTCACCGCGACAGGCCAATCAGCCCCAGCATTTT	CASSPRQANQPQHF
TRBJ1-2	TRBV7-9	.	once	TGTGCCAGCAGCTCCCGACAAACGGACTATGGCTACACCTTC	CASSSRQTDYGYTF
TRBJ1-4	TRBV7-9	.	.	TGTGCCAGCAGCTTACCAGGGGTGGCTGAAAAACTGTTTTTT	CASSLPGVAEKLFF
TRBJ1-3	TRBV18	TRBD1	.	TGTGCCAGCTCACCGGGACAGGGTGGAAACACCATATATTTT	CASSPGQGGNTIYF
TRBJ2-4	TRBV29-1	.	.	TGCAGCGCCACAAGCGCAGCCAAAAACATTCAGTACTTC	CSATSAAKNIQYF
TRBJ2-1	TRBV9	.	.	TGTGCCAGCAGCCCTCTCCCGGAGTCATACAATGAGCAGTTCTTC	CASSPLPESYNEQFF
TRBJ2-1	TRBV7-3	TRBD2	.	TGTGCCAGCAGCTTAAACCCGCCGGGACTAGCGGGACCAAATGAGCAGTTCTTC	CASSLNPPGLAGPNEQFF